These 27 T cell receptor beta chains were all obtained from the same sample, sequenced in a study of T-cell memory formation after mild COVID-19. TCRdb processed the 5' RACE reads anew with MiXCR; each CDR3 protein has one entry. The data show 500,000 to 600,000 distinct CDR3 sequences, around 17% seen once. Material: PBMCs or a T cell subset sorted from them (not recorded which). The receptors come from an adult woman who had mild COVID-19 (a few samples of this study predate the infection). Cell type and time point are not known.

This clonotype was observed a handful of times. V is TRBV7-2 and J is TRBJ2-7; D is perhaps TRBD1 (5 bases). V lost 3 bases to trimming and J lost 5 bases, with 11 bases between them. The CDR3 totals 13 residues. Germline CDR1 reads SGHTA; CDR2 reads FQGNSA. CDR3 nucleotides: TGTGCCAGCAGCTTCGCGGCAGGGAACGAGCAGTACTTC. It codes for CASSFAAGNEQYF.

In its sample, this clonotype was seen a few times. The V gene is TRBV7-9, the J gene TRBJ1-4; no clear D gene. CDR3 size: 16 residues. V gave up 5 bases and J gave up 5 bases, with 18 bases separating them. In germline, CDR1 is SEHNR, CDR2 FQNEAQ (reference sequence). The CDR3 DNA sequence: TGTGCCAGCAGCCTGTCGGGAGGCAGTGGGAATGAAAAACTGTTTTTT. Translation gives CASSLSGGSGNEKLFF. Full variable domain (outside the CDR3, taken from reference TRBV7-9 and TRBJ1-4): DTGVSQNPRHKITKRGQNVTFRCDPISEHNRLYWYRQTLGQGPEFLTYFQNEAQLEKSRLLSDRFSAERPKGSFSTLEIQRTEQGDSAMYLCASSLSGGSGNEKLFFGSGTQLSVL.

This clonotype was seen only a few times. The gene calls are TRBV30 and TRBJ2-1; 11 nucleotides match TRBD1. CDR3 size: 12 residues. The trim removed 4 bases at V and 13 bases at J, leaving 6 bases unmatched. Germline V gives CDR1 GTSNPN, CDR2 SVGIG (reference sequence). In nucleotides, the CDR3 is TGTGCCTGGACCAAGGACAGGGGGCGACAGTTCTTC. Translation: CAWTKDRGRQFF. Full variable domain (outside the CDR3, taken from reference TRBV30 and TRBJ2-1): SQTIHQWPATLVQPVGSPLSLECTVEGTSNPNLYWYRQAAGRGLQLLFYSVGIGQISSEVPQNLSASRPQDRQFILSSKKLLLSDSGFYLCAWTKDRGRQFFGPGTRLTVL.

This clonotype turned up a few times. This rearrangement joins TRBV19 to TRBJ1-4; D gene uncertain. Germline V gives CDR1 LNHDA, CDR2 SQIVND (reference sequence). V was shortened by 4 bases and J by 3 bases, with 12 bases between the two germline ends. This CDR3 is 15 amino acids long. DNA of the CDR3: TGTGCCAGTAGTACTCAGGCAAGGGCTAATGAAAAACTGTTTTTT. Encoded protein: CASSTQARANEKLFF.

The chain joins TRBV10-3 to TRBJ2-3; TRBD2 aligns across 8 bases. The CDR3 contains 15 residues. Germline-derived CDR1 and CDR2 are ENHRY and SYGVKD. The junction had 9 bases not matched to a gene; V was cut back by 8 bases and J by 2 bases. The DNA of the CDR3 is TGTGCCATCGGGGTCGGGGGGGCGTCCACAGATACGCAGTATTTT. Encoded protein: CAIGVGGASTDTQYF.

This clonotype has a handful of counts. The chain links TRBV7-8 to TRBJ1-1; 8 bases match TRBD1. Per the germline V gene, CDR1 is SGHVS and CDR2 is FQNEAQ. V shed 5 bases and J 11 bases; nucleotides not matched to a gene: 4. This CDR3 has 11 amino acids. CDR3 residues: CASSDGTGAFF. Here the CDR3 DNA reads TGTGCCAGCAGCGACGGGACAGGCGCTTTCTTT. The entire variable domain, with the rest obtained from reference TRBV7-8 and TRBJ1-1, is as follows: GAGVSQSPRYKVAKRGQDVALRCDPISGHVSLFWYQQALGQGPEFLTYFQNEAQLDKSGLPSDRFFAERPEGSVSTLKIQRTQQEDSAVYLCASSDGTGAFFGQGTRLTVV.

The rearrangement joins TRBV15 to TRBJ1-2, with D tentatively TRBD1 (6 bases). The CDR3 is made up of 14 amino acids. CDR1 and CDR2 from the germline V gene are LNHNV and YYDKDF (reference sequence). Trimming took off 5 bases at V and 5 bases at J, with 15 bases between the two ends. The CDR3 reads CATSAKTGPYGYTF. The CDR3, as DNA: TGTGCCACCAGCGCAAAGACAGGCCCTTATGGCTACACCTTC.

CDR3 sequence: CASSLKRESLDEQFF. In nucleotides, the CDR3 is TGTGCCAGCAGCTTGAAGCGGGAGAGTCTTGATGAGCAGTTCTTC. V is TRBV5-4 and J is TRBJ2-1; TRBD2 aligns across 8 bases. Germline CDR1 and CDR2: SGHNT and YYREEE (reference sequence). The CDR3 is 15 residues long. The trim removed 1 base at V and 8 bases at J, leaving 8 bases unmatched.

This clonotype was seen more than once but under ten times. V is TRBV29-1 and J is TRBJ2-7; 9 nucleotides line up with TRBD1. The length of the CDR3 is 12 residues. From germline, CDR1 is SQVTM and CDR2 ANQGSEA. After removal of 6 bases from V and 6 bases from J, the junction contained 6 bases not matched to a gene. The CDR3 region has the DNA TGCAGCGTCACTACAGGGGGCTCCGAGCAGTACTTC. It encodes CSVTTGGSEQYF.

This clonotype showed up just a few times. The V call is TRBV6-6, the J call TRBJ2-2; 8 bases align to TRBD2. The CDR3 loop spans 14 amino acids. The trim removed 7 bases at V and 6 bases at J, leaving 7 bases unmatched. Germline loops: CDR1 MNHNY, CDR2 SVGAGI (reference sequence). The CDR3 sequence: CASNSGGAAGELFF. The DNA of the CDR3 is TGTGCCAGCAACTCGGGAGGGGCGGCCGGGGAGCTGTTTTTT.

The rearrangement uses TRBV5-1 and TRBJ2-4, with D possibly matching TRBD2 (6 bases). This CDR3 contains 16 residues. The germline gives CDR1 SGHRS, CDR2 YFSETQ. V gave up 1 base and J gave up 3 bases, with 14 bases separating them. The CDR3 loop reads CASSLIGGAGKNIQYF. Here the CDR3 DNA reads TGCGCCAGCAGCTTGATAGGCGGGGCGGGCAAAAACATTCAGTACTTC.

This clonotype was detected only a few times. This sequence joins TRBV21-1 and TRBJ2-3; the table gives TRBD2 as D, unverified against the DNA. TRBV21-1 is tagged as a pseudogene. The CDR3 consists of 19 residues. CDR3 region: CASSKVVLTSGSITDTQYF. DNA of the CDR3: TGTGCCAGCAGCAAAGTGGTATTGACTAGCGGTTCTATCACAGATACGCAGTATTTT.

The chain employs TRBV27 and TRBJ2-5; TRBD2 is a possible D gene (5 bases). V was trimmed by 5 bases and J by 5 bases, leaving 12 bases between them. This CDR3 region has 13 residues. Germline V gene data show CDR1 as MNHEY and CDR2 as SMNVEV (reference sequence). CDR3 DNA sequence: TGTGCCAGCAGTCGCTTAAGAGGGGAGACCCAGTACTTC. It is translated as CASSRLRGETQYF.

The V gene is TRBV9, the J gene TRBJ2-2; D remains unclear. The V gene's germline CDR1 is SGDLS and CDR2 YYNGEE. There are 13 residues in the CDR3. V was pared by 2 bases and J by 4 bases, with 6 bases between. The CDR3 is CASSVTFTGELFF. DNA of the CDR3: TGTGCCAGCAGCGTGACGTTCACCGGGGAGCTGTTTTTT.

The V gene is TRBV7-9, the J gene TRBJ2-5, with D unclear. Between the trimmed V and J ends, which lost 10 bases and 3 bases, there was a span of 21 bases. This CDR3 region has 15 residues. Germline V gene data show CDR1 as SEHNR and CDR2 as FQNEAQ (reference sequence). The CDR3 DNA reads as TGTGCCATCACTTTGCGGCAAAAAGAGAAAGAGACCCAGTACTTC. Translating gives CAITLRQKEKETQYF.

This clonotype was observed a handful of times. This sequence joins TRBV4-3 and TRBJ2-7; perhaps TRBD2 as D (7 bases). Germline CDR1 is LGHNA and CDR2 is YSLEER. Trimming removed 0 bases from V and 5 bases from J, with 23 bases in between. This CDR3 is built from 18 residues. Here the CDR3 DNA reads TGCGCCAGCAGCCAAGATATTTCGGGGGCGGGAGAGGTTAACGAGCAGTACTTC. Amino acids: CASSQDISGAGEVNEQYF.

V and J are TRBV20-1 and TRBJ2-1; 7 positions agree with TRBD2. Germline V gene lookup returns CDR1 DFQATT and CDR2 SNEGSKA (reference sequence). The junction had 8 bases not matched to a gene; V was cut back by 0 bases and J by 6 bases. The CDR3 spans 15 residues. The CDR3 reads CSARDIGTTSNEQFF. The CDR3 DNA sequence: TGCAGTGCTAGAGATATAGGGACTACCTCCAATGAGCAGTTCTTC.

The rearrangement joins TRBV18 to TRBJ1-1; D ambiguous. The CDR3 consists of 15 residues. Looked up from germline, CDR1 is KGHSH and CDR2 is LQKENI. The V gene lost 0 bases and the J gene lost 1 base, with 9 bases spanning the gap. The CDR3 sequence is CASSPPSVKNTEAFF. For the CDR3, the DNA is TGTGCCAGCTCACCACCGAGTGTGAAGAACACTGAAGCTTTCTTT.

This clonotype was seen a handful of times. This chain connects TRBV27 to TRBJ1-6; maybe TRBD1 (5 bases). Trimming pared 4 bases from V and 6 bases from J, leaving 10 bases between. The CDR3 consists of 14 residues. Per germline, CDR1 MNHEY and CDR2 SMNVEV (reference sequence). The DNA of the CDR3 is TGTGCCAGCAGTTATCTGACAGCTAATTCACCCCTCCACTTT. Its protein is CASSYLTANSPLHF.

The chain has TRBV27 and TRBJ1-1; D gene ambiguous. CDR3 length: 14 amino acids. Per the germline V gene, CDR1 is MNHEY and CDR2 is SMNVEV (reference sequence). V was trimmed by 5 bases and J by 4 bases, leaving 14 bases between them. The CDR3 here is CASSPDPNPTEAFF. CDR3 DNA: TGTGCCAGCAGTCCTGACCCTAACCCCACTGAAGCTTTCTTT.

This clonotype was detected only a few times. The gene calls are TRBV4-1 and TRBJ1-2; 12 bases agree with TRBD1. V lost 4 bases, J lost 6 bases, and 12 bases stayed unmatched. Germline CDR1 and CDR2: MGHRA and YSYEKL. The CDR3 covers 17 residues. In DNA, the CDR3 is TGCGCCAGCAGCCCGCTCCCCGGGACAGGGGGCGCGAATGGCTACACCTTC. Its translation is CASSPLPGTGGANGYTF.

The chain uses TRBV27 and TRBJ2-1; D might be TRBD2 (6 bases). The CDR3 has 18 residues. Trimming left V 6 bases short and J 0 bases short, with 21 bases between. Germline V gene data show CDR1 as MNHEY and CDR2 as SMNVEV (reference sequence). The CDR3 nucleotides are TGTGCCAGCAGACCATTCGGGTTCGACGGGGGCTCCTACAATGAGCAGTTCTTC. This codes for CASRPFGFDGGSYNEQFF.

The chain couples TRBV7-8 to TRBJ1-1, with D tentatively TRBD1 (6 bases). The germline gives CDR1 SGHVS, CDR2 FQNEAQ. The CDR3 has 13 residues. V was pared by 1 base and J by 10 bases, with 13 bases between. CDR3 amino acids: CASSLGGGQGAFF. In DNA, the CDR3 is TGTGCCAGCAGCTTAGGGGGGGGACAAGGAGCTTTCTTT.

V is TRBV7-9 and J is TRBJ2-1; 7 bases are a match to TRBD1. CDR3 length: 15 amino acids. The germline V gene encodes CDR1 SEHNR and CDR2 FQNEAQ (reference sequence). Trimming took 5 bases from V and 5 from J; bases not matched to a gene: 9. The CDR3 protein is CASSRRQGIHNEQFF. DNA of the CDR3: TGTGCCAGCAGCCGACGACAGGGCATCCACAATGAGCAGTTCTTC.

The chain has TRBV7-3 and TRBJ2-7; D may match TRBD1 or TRBD2 (5 bases each). CDR1 and CDR2 from the germline V gene are SGHTA and FQGTGA. The CDR3 loop spans 14 amino acids. V lost 2 bases to trimming and J lost 5 bases, with 13 bases between them. Here the CDR3 DNA reads TGTGCCAGCAGCTTAGGGGCTGGGAGCCACGAGCAGTACTTC. It is translated as CASSLGAGSHEQYF. Drawing the rest from reference TRBV7-3 and TRBJ2-7, the complete variable domain is GAGVSQTPSNKVTEKGKYVELRCDPISGHTALYWYRQSLGQGPEFLIYFQGTGAADDSGLPNDRFFAVRPEGSVSTLKIQRTERGDSAVYLCASSLGAGSHEQYFGPGTRLTVT.

This clonotype was counted ten times or more. The chain has TRBV5-1 and TRBJ1-4; possible D gene TRBD1, 5 bases. Trimming left V 5 bases short and J 6 bases short, with 8 bases between. The CDR3 extends over 12 amino acids. Looked up from germline, CDR1 is SGHRS and CDR2 is YFSETQ. CDR3 sequence (DNA): TGCGCCAGCAGGGACATCGATGAAAAACTGTTTTTT. As protein: CASRDIDEKLFF.

J is TRBJ2-1 and V is TRBV7-2, with D perhaps matching TRBD2 (6 bases). This CDR3 comprises 15 residues. The germline V gene encodes CDR1 SGHTA and CDR2 FQGNSA. The V end was cut by 1 base, the J end by 3 bases, with 10 bases between. The CDR3 region is CASSLDWGGYNEQFF. In nucleotides, the CDR3 is TGTGCCAGCAGCTTAGACTGGGGAGGCTACAATGAGCAGTTCTTC.